These 24 T cell receptor beta chains were sequenced from one sample in a study of blood T cell repertoires in COVID-19. Clones were read by immunoSEQ multiplex PCR, and TCRdb kept only the in-frame ones, dropping some. The sample includes more than 350,000 clones, roughly 90% seen only once; the top ten take about 1.5%. The source material was PBMCs or T cells enriched from blood (not recorded which). Receptor source: a woman younger than 35 who had been exposed to COVID-19.

The chain combines TRBV7-2 with TRBJ1-1; 7 bases align to TRBD1. V was pared by 4 bases and J by 7 bases, with 3 bases of the junction left unmatched. The V gene's germline CDR1 is SGHTA and CDR2 FQGNSA. CDR3 size: 12 residues. The CDR3 coding sequence is TGTGCCAGCAGCTCGCCAGGGGGTGAAGCTTTCTTT. The encoded protein is CASSSPGGEAFF.

The chain couples TRBV10-3 to TRBJ2-1; 7 nucleotides align to TRBD1. Germline V lookup: CDR1 ENHRY, CDR2 SYGVKD. J gave up 2 bases and V 0 bases, and 4 bases lay outside the gene matches. The CDR3 is 16 residues long. The CDR3 loop is CAISESSGGTYNEQFF. The CDR3 bases are TGTGCCATCAGTGAGTCGTCAGGGGGTACCTACAATGAGCAGTTCTTC.

The chain has TRBV6-2 or TRBV6-3 and TRBJ2-1; D uncertain. CDR1 and CDR2 (germline): MNHEY, SVGEGT. This CDR3 has 17 amino acids. Trimming took 3 bases from V and 4 from J, leaving 19 bases between them. The CDR3 here is CASSYQNLARPYNEQFF. DNA of the CDR3: TGTGCCAGCAGTTATCAAAACCTGGCTAGACCTTACAATGAGCAGTTCTTC.

The V gene is TRBV18, the J gene TRBJ2-3; perhaps TRBD2 as D (6 bases). Trimming shortened V by 2 bases and J by 0 bases, and 12 bases separated the two germline ends. The CDR3 contains 16 residues. The germline V gene has CDR1 KGHSH and CDR2 LQKENI. The CDR3 bases are TGTGCCAGCTCACCAATCCTAGCGCCGAGCACAGATACGCAGTATTTT. Translated, it gives CASSPILAPSTDTQYF.

On this clone: The identical CDR3 is also encoded by other nucleotide sequences in the sample. The chain has TRBV6-5 and TRBJ1-2; D not resolved. The CDR3 runs 13 residues. The germline V gene has CDR1 MNHEY and CDR2 SVGAGI. V was pared by 2 bases and J by 5 bases, with 9 bases between. The CDR3 DNA reads as TGTGCCAGCAGTTACGGGCAGCATTATGGCTACACCTTC. This gives the protein CASSYGQHYGYTF.

The chain links TRBV6-5 to TRBJ1-6, with 8 bases lining up with TRBD1. There are 16 residues in the CDR3. The V and J ends lost 2 bases and 7 bases, in that order; junction bases with no gene match: 7. CDR1 MNHEY and CDR2 SVGAGI come from the germline V gene. The CDR3 DNA sequence: TGTGCCAGCAGTTACAGTTCAGGGGGCATCAATTCACCCCTCCACTTT. Residues: CASSYSSGGINSPLHF.

DNA of the CDR3: TGCGCCAGCAGTGAGTTCACGACAGCTTACAATGAGCAGTTCTTC. Translating gives CASSEFTTAYNEQFF. The gene calls are TRBV10-1 and TRBJ2-1; TRBD1 might be the D (5 bases). The CDR3 is 15 residues long. Germline CDR1 is WNHNN and CDR2 is SYGVQD (reference sequence). The ends were cut back, 1 base at V and 4 bases at J, with 11 bases in the middle.

The rearrangement links TRBV28 to TRBJ1-5; a weak D match, TRBD1 (5 bases). V lost 4 bases, J lost 3 bases, and 13 bases lay in between. The CDR3 spans 15 residues. The germline gives CDR1 MDHEN, CDR2 SYDVKM. CDR3 nucleotide sequence: TGTGCCAGCAGTTACGGGGGGGGAGCCAATCAGCCCCAGCATTTT. Translated, it gives CASSYGGGANQPQHF.

The genes are TRBV5-4 and TRBJ2-1, with D perhaps TRBD2 (5 bases). The V end was cut by 3 bases, the J end by 8 bases, with 12 bases between. CDR3 length equals 13 residues. CDR1 and CDR2 (germline): SGHNT, YYREEE (reference sequence). The CDR3 DNA follows: TGTGCCAGCAGCTCATCCCCCGGGGATGAGCAGTTCTTC. As protein: CASSSSPGDEQFF.

The chain has TRBV11-2 and TRBJ2-3; TRBD2 agrees at 12 bases. Germline V lookup: CDR1 SGHAT, CDR2 FQNNGV. The CDR3 extends over 17 amino acids. Trimming took 7 bases from V and 1 from J; bases not matched to a gene: 9. CDR3 DNA sequence: TGTGCCAGCACCCTCGGACTAGCGGGAATGGGCACAGATACGCAGTATTTT. Residues: CASTLGLAGMGTDTQYF.

The V and J genes are TRBV3-1 (or the pseudogene TRBV3-2) and TRBJ1-4; no clear D. Germline CDR1 LGHDT, CDR2 YNNKEL (reference sequence). Trimming removed 0 bases from V and 0 bases from J, with 5 bases in between. This CDR3 is built from 15 residues. This CDR3 reads CASSQEGATNEKLFF. CDR3 sequence (DNA): TGTGCCAGCAGCCAAGAGGGAGCAACTAATGAAAAACTGTTTTTT.

The chain recombines TRBV10-2 with TRBJ1-2; a weak D match, TRBD1 (5 bases). CDR1 and CDR2 from the germline V gene are WSHSY and SAAADI. The CDR3 extends over 15 amino acids. V lost 8 bases, J lost 3 bases, and 19 bases lay in between. The CDR3 sequence is CASQTQGKADYGYTF. CDR3 in DNA: TGCGCCAGCCAGACTCAGGGAAAGGCAGACTATGGCTACACCTTC.

The chain recombines TRBV7-9 with TRBJ2-1; 7 bases fit TRBD2. The germline V gene has CDR1 SEHNR and CDR2 FQNEAQ (reference sequence). J gave up 0 bases and V 3 bases, and 11 bases lay outside the gene matches. The CDR3 covers 18 residues. The CDR3 is CASSFPPAGTNSYNEQFF. DNA of the CDR3: TGTGCCAGCAGCTTTCCCCCAGCGGGGACCAACTCCTACAATGAGCAGTTCTTC.

The CDR3 loop reads CASSLTRAAQETQYF. CDR3 nucleotides: TGTGCCAGCAGCCTTACGCGGGCTGCCCAAGAGACCCAGTACTTC. The chain combines TRBV7-2 with TRBJ2-5, with D possibly being TRBD2 (5 bases). The CDR3 runs 15 residues. Germline V gene lookup returns CDR1 SGHTA and CDR2 FQGNSA. Trimming took 5 bases from V and 1 from J, leaving 14 bases between them.

This clone appeared a single time. The chain uses TRBV5-4 and TRBJ2-5; tentative D call: TRBD2 (6 bases). Trimming cost V 2 bases and J 4 bases, with 15 bases left between them. Germline V gene sequence: CDR1 SGHNT, CDR2 YYREEE (reference sequence). The CDR3 sequence is 15 residues long. The CDR3 nucleotides read TGTGCCAGCAGCTTCGGAGGAGGGCGGGTAGAGACCCAGTACTTC. Its protein is CASSFGGGRVETQYF.

The genes are TRBV19 and TRBJ1-2; D uncertain. Trimming cost V 5 bases and J 4 bases, with 17 bases left between them. Germline V gives CDR1 LNHDA, CDR2 SQIVND (reference sequence). The CDR3 has 15 amino acids. CDR3 bases: TGTGCCAGTAGTGGAGGGCCTTCCCCACTCTATGGCTACACCTTC. This translates into CASSGGPSPLYGYTF. The variable domain in full, completed from reference TRBV19 and TRBJ1-2, reads DGGITQSPKYLFRKEGQNVTLSCEQNLNHDAMYWYRQDPGQGLRLIYYSQIVNDFQKGDIAEGYSVSREKKESFPLTVTSAQKNPTAFYLCASSGGPSPLYGYTFGSGTRLTVV.

The chain couples TRBV7-2 to TRBJ2-7, with TRBD2 matching 8 bases. The junction had 7 bases not matched to a gene; V was cut back by 1 base and J by 5 bases. The CDR3 spans 15 residues. Germline CDR1 is SGHTA and CDR2 is FQGNSA. The CDR3 sequence is CASSLDGRASNEQYF. The CDR3 bases are TGTGCCAGCAGCTTAGACGGGAGGGCATCCAACGAGCAGTACTTC.

V and J are TRBV27 and TRBJ2-3, with D tentatively TRBD2 (5 bases). Germline loops: CDR1 MNHEY, CDR2 SMNVEV (reference sequence). V was clipped by 10 bases and J by 1 base, with 15 bases between them. The CDR3 has 14 residues. The CDR3, as DNA: TGTGCCACCTCCGGGGTTACGGGCACAGATACGCAGTATTTT. This encodes CATSGVTGTDTQYF.

For the CDR3, the DNA is TGTGCCACCAGTGGCCCAGCAGATACGCAGTATTTT. As protein: CATSGPADTQYF. The J gene is TRBJ2-3, the V gene TRBV24-1; D remains unclear. From germline, CDR1 is KGHDR and CDR2 SFDVKD. With 5 bases removed from V and 4 bases from J, the gap between germline ends came to 6 bases. The CDR3 length is 12 residues.

The J gene is TRBJ1-2, the V gene TRBV20-1; D gene uncertain. The V gene lost 6 bases and the J gene lost 2 bases, with 7 bases spanning the gap. Per germline, CDR1 DFQATT and CDR2 SNEGSKA (reference sequence). This CDR3 contains 11 residues. The CDR3 DNA reads as TGCAGTGCCTTCCTAAACTATGGCTACACCTTC. Amino acid sequence: CSAFLNYGYTF.

A note on this clone: The sample carries other DNA sequences with the same CDR3. The CDR3 nucleotides read TGTGCCAGCAGCCCGTATACAGATACGCAGTATTTT. Its translation: CASSPYTDTQYF. The V and J genes are TRBV7-2 and TRBJ2-3; D is uncertain. From germline, CDR1 is SGHTA and CDR2 FQGNSA. Trimming removed 5 bases from V and 3 bases from J, with 6 bases in between. This CDR3 comprises 12 residues.

This clone was found a few times. The genes are TRBV24-1 and TRBJ2-2, with D possibly matching TRBD1 (6 bases). The length of the CDR3 is 15 residues. With 4 bases removed from V and 7 bases from J, the gap between germline ends came to 15 bases. Germline CDR1 and CDR2: KGHDR and SFDVKD. In DNA, the CDR3 is TGTGCCACCAGTGAACGCCATTTGACAGGCGGGGAGCTGTTTTTT. It translates to CATSERHLTGGELFF.

The chain joins TRBV5-1 to TRBJ2-1; 9 positions agree with TRBD2. Germline CDR1 is SGHRS and CDR2 is YFSETQ. The CDR3 is 15 residues long. Trimming at V came to 3 bases and at J to 9 bases, leaving 10 bases not matched to a gene. DNA of the CDR3: TGCGCCAGCAGCTCCCCGAGTAGCGGGAGTAGTGAGCAGTTCTTC. Its translation: CASSSPSSGSSEQFF.

The chain uses TRBV28 and TRBJ2-7, with 9 nucleotides matching TRBD1. The CDR3 is 15 amino acids. CDR1 and CDR2 from the germline V gene are MDHEN and SYDVKM. Losses at the gene ends were 6 bases for V and 9 bases for J; bases not matched to a gene: 15. CDR3 protein: CASRGTEQGADWQYF. In nucleotides, the CDR3 is TGTGCCAGCAGGGGGACCGAACAGGGGGCGGATTGGCAGTACTTC.